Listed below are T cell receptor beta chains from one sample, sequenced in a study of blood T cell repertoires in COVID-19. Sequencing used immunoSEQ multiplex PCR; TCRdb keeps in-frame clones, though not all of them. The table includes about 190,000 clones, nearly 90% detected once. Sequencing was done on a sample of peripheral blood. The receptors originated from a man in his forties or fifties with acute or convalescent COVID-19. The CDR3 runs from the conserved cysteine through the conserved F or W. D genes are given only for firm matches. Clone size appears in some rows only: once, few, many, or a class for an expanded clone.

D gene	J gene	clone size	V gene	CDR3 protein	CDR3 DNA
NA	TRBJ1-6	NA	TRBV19	CASSIGGSPLHF	TGTGCCAGTAGTATCGGCGGTTCACCCCTCCACTTT
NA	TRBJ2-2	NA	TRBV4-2	CASSLTATMNTGELFF	TGTGCCAGCAGCCTCACTGCAACTATGAACACCGGGGAGCTGTTTTTT
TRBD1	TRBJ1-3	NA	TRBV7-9	CASSLNRGAGNTIYF	TGTGCCAGCAGCTTAAACAGGGGCGCGGGAAACACCATATATTTT
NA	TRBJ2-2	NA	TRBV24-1	CATSDLDRSGELFF	TGTGCCACCAGTGACCTTGACAGGTCCGGGGAGCTGTTTTTT
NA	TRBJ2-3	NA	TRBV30	CAWSGGLTDTQYF	TGTGCCTGGAGTGGCGGACTCACAGATACGCAGTATTTT
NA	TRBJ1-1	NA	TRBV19	CASSIGQKMNTEAFF	TGTGCCAGTAGTATCGGACAGAAGATGAACACTGAAGCTTTCTTT
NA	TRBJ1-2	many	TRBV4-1	CASSQRTESPYGYTF	TGCGCCAGCAGCCAACGGACAGAATCTCCCTATGGCTACACCTTC
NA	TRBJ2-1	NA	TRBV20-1	CSGQGNEQFF	TGCAGTGGGCAGGGCAATGAGCAGTTCTTC
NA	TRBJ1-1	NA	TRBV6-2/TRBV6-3	CASSYAAGSGTEAFF	TGTGCCAGCAGTTACGCGGCAGGGTCAGGGACTGAAGCTTTCTTT
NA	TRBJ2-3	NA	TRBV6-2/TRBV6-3	CASSYAGTDTQYF	TGTGCCAGCAGTTACGCGGGGACAGATACGCAGTATTTT
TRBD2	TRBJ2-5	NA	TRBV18	CASSLGTSGQETQYF	TGTGCCAGCTCACTGGGGACTAGCGGCCAAGAGACCCAGTACTTC
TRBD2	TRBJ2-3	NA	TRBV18	CASSLELTSGKGITDTQYF	TGTGCCAGCTCACTCGAATTGACTAGCGGGAAGGGTATCACAGATACGCAGTATTTT
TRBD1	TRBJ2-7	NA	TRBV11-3	CASSLWFRGPYEQYF	TGTGCCAGCAGCTTATGGTTCAGGGGGCCCTACGAGCAGTACTTC
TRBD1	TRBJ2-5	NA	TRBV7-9	CASSFLSQDRGETQYF	TGTGCCAGCAGCTTTCTATCACAGGACAGGGGTGAGACCCAGTACTTC
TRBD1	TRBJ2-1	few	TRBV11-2	CASSLNRGNEQFF	TGTGCCAGCAGCCTTAACAGGGGCAATGAGCAGTTCTTC
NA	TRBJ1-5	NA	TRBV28	CASRYSNQPQHF	TGTGCCAGCAGGTATAGCAATCAGCCCCAGCATTTT
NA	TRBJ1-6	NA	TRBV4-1	CASSQKGGGSDNSPLHF	TGCGCCAGCAGCCAAAAGGGGGGGGGCTCGGATAATTCACCCCTCCACTTT
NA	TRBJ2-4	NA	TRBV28	CASSRWANIQYF	TGTGCCAGCAGCCGCTGGGCGAACATTCAGTACTTC
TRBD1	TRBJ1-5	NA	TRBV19	CASTRGQVPNQPQHF	TGTGCCAGTACTAGGGGACAGGTCCCCAATCAGCCCCAGCATTTT
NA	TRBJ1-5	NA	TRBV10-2	CATQATVSNQPQHF	TGCGCCACCCAGGCGACAGTTAGCAATCAGCCCCAGCATTTT
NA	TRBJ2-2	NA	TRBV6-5	CASTGGQFTGELFF	TGTGCCAGCACAGGAGGTCAATTCACCGGGGAGCTGTTTTTT
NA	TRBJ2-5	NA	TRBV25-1	CASSDSAGQRETQYF	TGTGCCAGCAGTGATTCGGCGGGCCAGCGCGAGACCCAGTACTTC
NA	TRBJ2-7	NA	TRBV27	CASSTFGGEVYEQYF	TGTGCCAGCAGTACGTTTGGGGGCGAAGTCTACGAGCAGTACTTC
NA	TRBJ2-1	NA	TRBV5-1	CASSDGGSYNEQFF	TGCGCCAGCAGCGACGGGGGCTCCTACAATGAGCAGTTCTTC
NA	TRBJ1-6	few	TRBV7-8	CASSLAWRGLGMPLHF	TGTGCCAGCAGCTTAGCCTGGCGGGGTTTAGGCATGCCCCTCCACTTT
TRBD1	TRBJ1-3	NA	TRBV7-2	CASSPFAWDRVGNTIYF	TGTGCCAGCAGCCCGTTTGCATGGGACAGAGTTGGAAACACCATATATTTT
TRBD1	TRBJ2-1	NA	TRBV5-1	CASSLGQGRNEQFF	TGCGCCAGCAGCTTGGGACAGGGGAGGAATGAGCAGTTCTTC
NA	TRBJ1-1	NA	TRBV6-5	CASRTGRNTEAFF	TGTGCCAGCAGAACAGGCCGGAACACTGAAGCTTTCTTT
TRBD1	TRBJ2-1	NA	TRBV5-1	CASSLAGQTYNEQFF	TGCGCCAGCAGCTTGGCGGGACAGACATACAATGAGCAGTTCTTC
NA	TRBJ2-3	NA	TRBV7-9	CASSFVSGALTDTQYF	TGTGCCAGCAGCTTCGTCTCTGGGGCCCTCACAGATACGCAGTATTTT
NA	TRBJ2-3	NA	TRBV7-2	CASTFQFSGADTQYF	TGTGCCAGCACCTTCCAATTCAGCGGTGCGGATACGCAGTATTTT
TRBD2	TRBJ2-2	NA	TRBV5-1	CASSPLGRGAGELFF	TGCGCCAGCAGCCCACTGGGGAGGGGAGCCGGGGAGCTGTTTTTT
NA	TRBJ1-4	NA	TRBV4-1	CASSPPERQLEKLFF	TGCGCCAGCAGCCCTCCTGAGCGGCAATTGGAAAAACTGTTTTTT
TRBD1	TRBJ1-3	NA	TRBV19	CASKISGGGNTIYF	TGTGCCAGTAAAATATCAGGGGGAGGAAACACCATATATTTT
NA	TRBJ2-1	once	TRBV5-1	CASSLVLSEYNEQFF	TGCGCCAGCAGCTTGGTTCTGAGCGAGTACAATGAGCAGTTCTTC
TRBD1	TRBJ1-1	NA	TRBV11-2	CASSPQGENTEAFF	TGTGCCAGCAGCCCGCAGGGGGAGAACACTGAAGCTTTCTTT
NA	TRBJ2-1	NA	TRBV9	CASSLGASSYNEQFF	TGTGCCAGCAGCCTTGGGGCCAGCTCCTACAATGAGCAGTTCTTC
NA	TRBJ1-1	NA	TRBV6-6	CASSYQNTEAFF	TGTGCCAGCAGTTACCAGAACACTGAAGCTTTCTTT
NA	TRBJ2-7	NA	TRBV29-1	CSVEDWGDSSYEQYF	TGCAGCGTTGAAGATTGGGGGGACAGCTCCTACGAGCAGTACTTC
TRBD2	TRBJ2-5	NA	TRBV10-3	CAISSGIQETQYF	TGTGCCATCAGTAGCGGGATACAAGAGACCCAGTACTTC
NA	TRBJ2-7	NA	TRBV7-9	CASSLGGRPLYEQYF	TGTGCCAGCAGCTTAGGGGGGCGACCCCTCTACGAGCAGTACTTC
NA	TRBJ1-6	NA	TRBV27	CASSLGPGTPSPLHF	TGTGCCAGCAGTTTAGGCCCCGGGACACCGTCACCCCTCCACTTT
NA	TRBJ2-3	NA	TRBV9	CASSTDIYTDTQYF	TGTGCCAGCAGCACTGACATCTACACAGATACGCAGTATTTT
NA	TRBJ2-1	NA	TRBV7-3	CASSFGTTYNEQFF	TGTGCCAGCAGCTTTGGGACAACGTACAATGAGCAGTTCTTC
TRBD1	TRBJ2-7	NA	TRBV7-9	CASSARDRPSYEQYF	TGTGCCAGCAGCGCCCGGGACAGACCCTCCTACGAGCAGTACTTC
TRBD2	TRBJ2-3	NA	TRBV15	CATSREPPTSGSSDTQYF	TGTGCCACCAGCAGAGAACCCCCGACTAGCGGGAGTTCAGATACGCAGTATTTT